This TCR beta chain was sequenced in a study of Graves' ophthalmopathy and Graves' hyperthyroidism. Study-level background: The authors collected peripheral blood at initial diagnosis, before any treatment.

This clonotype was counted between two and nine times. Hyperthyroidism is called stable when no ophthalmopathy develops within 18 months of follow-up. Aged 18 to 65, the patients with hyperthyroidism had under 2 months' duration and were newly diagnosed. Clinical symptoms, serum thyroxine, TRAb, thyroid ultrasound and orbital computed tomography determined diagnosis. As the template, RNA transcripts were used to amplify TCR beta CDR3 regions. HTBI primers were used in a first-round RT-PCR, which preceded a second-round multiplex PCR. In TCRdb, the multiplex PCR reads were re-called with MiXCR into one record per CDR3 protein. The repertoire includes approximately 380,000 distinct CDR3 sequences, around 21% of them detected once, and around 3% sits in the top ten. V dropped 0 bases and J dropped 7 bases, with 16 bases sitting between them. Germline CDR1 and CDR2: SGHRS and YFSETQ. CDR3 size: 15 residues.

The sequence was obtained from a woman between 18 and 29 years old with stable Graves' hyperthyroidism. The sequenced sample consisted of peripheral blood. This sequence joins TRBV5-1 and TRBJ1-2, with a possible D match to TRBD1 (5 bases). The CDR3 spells CASSLETGASLGYTF. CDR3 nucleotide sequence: TGCGCCAGCAGCTTGGAAACAGGTGCCTCCCTTGGCTACACCTTC.